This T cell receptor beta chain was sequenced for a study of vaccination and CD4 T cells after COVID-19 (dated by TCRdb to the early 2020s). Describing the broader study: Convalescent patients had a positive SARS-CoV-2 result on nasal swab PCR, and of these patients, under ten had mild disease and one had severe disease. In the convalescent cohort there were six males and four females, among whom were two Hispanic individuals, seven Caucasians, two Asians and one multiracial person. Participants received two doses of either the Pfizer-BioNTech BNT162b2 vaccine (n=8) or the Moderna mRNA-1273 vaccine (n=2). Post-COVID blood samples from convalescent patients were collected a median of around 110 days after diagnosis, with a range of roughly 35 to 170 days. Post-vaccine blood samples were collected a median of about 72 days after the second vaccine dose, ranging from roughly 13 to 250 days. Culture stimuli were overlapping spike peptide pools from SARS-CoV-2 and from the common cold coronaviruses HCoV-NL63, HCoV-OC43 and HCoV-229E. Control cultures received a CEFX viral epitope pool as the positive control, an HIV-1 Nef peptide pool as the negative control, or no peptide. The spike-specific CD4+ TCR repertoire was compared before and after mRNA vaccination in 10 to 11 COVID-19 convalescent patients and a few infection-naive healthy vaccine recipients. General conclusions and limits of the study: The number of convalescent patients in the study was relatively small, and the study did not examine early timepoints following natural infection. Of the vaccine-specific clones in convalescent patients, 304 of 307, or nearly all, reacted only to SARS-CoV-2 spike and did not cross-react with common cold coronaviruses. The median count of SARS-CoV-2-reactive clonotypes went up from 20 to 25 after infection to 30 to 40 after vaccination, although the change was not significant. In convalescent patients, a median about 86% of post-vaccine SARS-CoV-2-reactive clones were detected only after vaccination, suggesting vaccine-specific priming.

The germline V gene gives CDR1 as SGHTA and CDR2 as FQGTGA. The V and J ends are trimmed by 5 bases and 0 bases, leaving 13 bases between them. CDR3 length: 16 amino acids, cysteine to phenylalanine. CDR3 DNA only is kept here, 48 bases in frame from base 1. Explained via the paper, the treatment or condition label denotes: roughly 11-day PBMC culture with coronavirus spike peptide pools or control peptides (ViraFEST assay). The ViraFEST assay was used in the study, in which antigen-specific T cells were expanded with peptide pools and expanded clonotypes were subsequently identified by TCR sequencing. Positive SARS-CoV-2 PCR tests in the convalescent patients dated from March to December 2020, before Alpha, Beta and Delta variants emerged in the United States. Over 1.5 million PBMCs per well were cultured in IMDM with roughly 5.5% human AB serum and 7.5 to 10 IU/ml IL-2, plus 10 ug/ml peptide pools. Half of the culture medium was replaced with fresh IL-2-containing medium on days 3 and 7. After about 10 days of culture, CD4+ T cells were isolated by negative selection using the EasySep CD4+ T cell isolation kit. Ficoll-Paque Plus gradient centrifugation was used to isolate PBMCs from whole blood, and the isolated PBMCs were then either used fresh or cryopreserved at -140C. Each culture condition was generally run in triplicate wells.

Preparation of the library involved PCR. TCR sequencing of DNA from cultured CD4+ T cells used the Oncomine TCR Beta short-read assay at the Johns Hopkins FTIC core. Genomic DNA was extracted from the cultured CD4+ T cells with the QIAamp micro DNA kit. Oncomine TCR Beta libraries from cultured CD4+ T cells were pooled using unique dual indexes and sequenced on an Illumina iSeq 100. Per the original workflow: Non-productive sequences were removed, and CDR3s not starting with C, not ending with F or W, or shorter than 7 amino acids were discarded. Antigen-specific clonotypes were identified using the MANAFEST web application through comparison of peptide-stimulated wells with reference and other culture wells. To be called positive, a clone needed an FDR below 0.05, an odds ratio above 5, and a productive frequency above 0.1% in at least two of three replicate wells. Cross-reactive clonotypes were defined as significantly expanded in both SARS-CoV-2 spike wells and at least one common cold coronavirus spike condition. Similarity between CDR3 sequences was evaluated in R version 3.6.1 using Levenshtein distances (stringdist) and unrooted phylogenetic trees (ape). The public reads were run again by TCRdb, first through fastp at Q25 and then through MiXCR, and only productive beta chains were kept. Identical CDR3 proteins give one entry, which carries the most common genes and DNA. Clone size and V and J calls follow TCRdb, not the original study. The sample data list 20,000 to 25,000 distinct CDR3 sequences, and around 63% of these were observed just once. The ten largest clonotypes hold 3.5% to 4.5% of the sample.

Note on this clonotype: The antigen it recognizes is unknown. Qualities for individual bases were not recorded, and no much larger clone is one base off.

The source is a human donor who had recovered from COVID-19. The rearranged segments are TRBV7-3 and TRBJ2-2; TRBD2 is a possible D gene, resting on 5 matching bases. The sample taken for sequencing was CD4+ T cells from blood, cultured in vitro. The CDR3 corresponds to CASSPNPGSNTGELFF. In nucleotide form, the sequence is TGTGCCAGCAGCCCAAACCCGGGATCGAACACCGGGGAGCTGTTTTTT.